The entry below describes one TCR beta chain. Antigen specificity is unknown. This record belongs to a study of T-cell memory formation after mild COVID-19. Findings of the study overall: Unconfirmed was the SARS-CoV-2 specificity of second-wave clones that peaked on day 37. Clones that shrank (day 15 to 85) were balanced CD4/CD8, whereas later expanders leaned CD4+. Among contracting clones, CD4+ were mainly CM/EM and CD8+ enriched in EMRA.

TCRdb recomputed calls from the 5' RACE reads with MiXCR, one row per CDR3 protein. Of around 410,000 distinct CDR3 sequences listed, 20% to 30% were seen once; the top ten hold approximately 14%. The sequencing input was PBMCs or a T cell subset sorted from them (not recorded which). The sequence was obtained from an adult woman who had mild COVID-19 (a few samples of this study predate the infection). Cell type and time point are not known.

The CDR3 spells CASSFSPGTGGPSIQYF. The CDR3 DNA reads as TGTGCCAGCAGCTTTTCCCCCGGGACAGGGGGCCCAAGCATTCAGTACTTC. The chain couples TRBV5-6 to TRBJ2-4; TRBD1 matches at 12 bases. CDR3 length: 17 residues. CDR1 is SGHDT and CDR2 is YYEEEE in the germline V gene. Trimming at V came to 2 bases and at J to 9 bases, leaving 12 bases not matched to a gene.